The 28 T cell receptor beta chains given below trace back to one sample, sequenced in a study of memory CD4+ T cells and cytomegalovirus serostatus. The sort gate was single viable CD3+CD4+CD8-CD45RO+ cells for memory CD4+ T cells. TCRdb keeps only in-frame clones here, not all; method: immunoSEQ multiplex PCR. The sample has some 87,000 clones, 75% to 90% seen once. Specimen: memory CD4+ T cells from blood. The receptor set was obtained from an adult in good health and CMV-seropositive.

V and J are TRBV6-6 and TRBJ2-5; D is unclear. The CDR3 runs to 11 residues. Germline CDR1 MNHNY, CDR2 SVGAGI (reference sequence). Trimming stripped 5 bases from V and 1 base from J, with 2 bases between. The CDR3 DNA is TGTGCCAGCAGTACCCAAGAGACCCAGTACTTC. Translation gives CASSTQETQYF.

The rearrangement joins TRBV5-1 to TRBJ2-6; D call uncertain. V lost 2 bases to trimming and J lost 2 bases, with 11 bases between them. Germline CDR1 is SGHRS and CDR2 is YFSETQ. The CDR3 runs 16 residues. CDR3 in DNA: TGCGCCAGCAGCTTAATTCAAGACCCTGGGGCCAACGTCCTGACTTTC. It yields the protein CASSLIQDPGANVLTF.

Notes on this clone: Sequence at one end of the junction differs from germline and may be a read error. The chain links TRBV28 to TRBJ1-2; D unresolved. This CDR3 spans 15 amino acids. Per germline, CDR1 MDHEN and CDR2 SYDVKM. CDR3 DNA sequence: TGTGCCAGCAGTACCCCGGGTCAAATAGTCATCTTGGGCAACTTC. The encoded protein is CASSTPGQIVILGNF.

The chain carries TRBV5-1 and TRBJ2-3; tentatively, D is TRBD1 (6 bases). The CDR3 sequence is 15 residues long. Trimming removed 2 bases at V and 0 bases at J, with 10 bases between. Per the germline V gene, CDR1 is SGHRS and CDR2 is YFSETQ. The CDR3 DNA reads TGCGCCAGCAGCTTCGGACAGAGCAGCACAGATACGCAGTATTTT. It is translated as CASSFGQSSTDTQYF.

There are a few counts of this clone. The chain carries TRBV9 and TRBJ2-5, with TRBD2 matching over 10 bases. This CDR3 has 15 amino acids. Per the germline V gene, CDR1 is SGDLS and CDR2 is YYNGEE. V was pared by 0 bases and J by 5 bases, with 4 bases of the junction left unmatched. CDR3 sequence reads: CASSVGSGRGETQYF. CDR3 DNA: TGTGCCAGCAGCGTAGGAAGCGGGAGGGGGGAGACCCAGTACTTC. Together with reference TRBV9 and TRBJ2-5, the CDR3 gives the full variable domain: DSGVTQTPKHLITATGQRVTLRCSPRSGDLSVYWYQQSLDQGLQFLIQYYNGEERAKGNILERFSAQQFPDLHSELNLSSLELGDSALYFCASSVGSGRGETQYFGPGTRLLVL.

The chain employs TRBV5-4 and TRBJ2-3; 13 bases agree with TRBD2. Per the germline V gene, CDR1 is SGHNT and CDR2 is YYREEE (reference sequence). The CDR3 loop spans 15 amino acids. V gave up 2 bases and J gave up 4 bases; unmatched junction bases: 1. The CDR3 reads CASSFTSGRADTQYF. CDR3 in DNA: TGTGCCAGCAGCTTTACTAGCGGGAGGGCAGATACGCAGTATTTT.

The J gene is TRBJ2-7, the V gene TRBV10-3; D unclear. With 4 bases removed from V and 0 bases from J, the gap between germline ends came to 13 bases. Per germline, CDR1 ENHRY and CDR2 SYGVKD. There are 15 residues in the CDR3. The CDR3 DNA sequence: TGTGCCATCAGTGTGATTAGGCAGGCCTCCTACGAGCAGTACTTC. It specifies CAISVIRQASYEQYF.

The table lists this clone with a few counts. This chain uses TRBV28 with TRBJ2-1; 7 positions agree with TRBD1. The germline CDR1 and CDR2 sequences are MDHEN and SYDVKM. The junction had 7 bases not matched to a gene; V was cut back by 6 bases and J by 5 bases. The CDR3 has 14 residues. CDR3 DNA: TGTGCCAGCAGGGTGGGGACAGCTGACAATGAGCAGTTCTTC. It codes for CASRVGTADNEQFF.

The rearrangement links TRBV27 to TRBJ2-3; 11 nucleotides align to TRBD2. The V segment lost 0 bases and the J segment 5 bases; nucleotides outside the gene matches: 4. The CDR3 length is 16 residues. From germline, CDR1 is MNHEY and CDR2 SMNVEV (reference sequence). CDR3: CASSLSLAGGVDTQYF. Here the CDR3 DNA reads TGTGCCAGCAGTTTATCCTTAGCGGGAGGGGTAGATACGCAGTATTTT.

The CDR3 region is CASSLVGPSTDTQYF. In DNA, the CDR3 is TGCGCCAGCAGCTTGGTAGGGCCTAGCACAGATACGCAGTATTTT. The chain is built from TRBV5-1 and TRBJ2-3, with D hard to call. The ends were cut back, 0 bases at V and 0 bases at J, with 8 bases in the middle. CDR1 and CDR2 from the germline V gene are SGHRS and YFSETQ. This CDR3 has 15 residues.

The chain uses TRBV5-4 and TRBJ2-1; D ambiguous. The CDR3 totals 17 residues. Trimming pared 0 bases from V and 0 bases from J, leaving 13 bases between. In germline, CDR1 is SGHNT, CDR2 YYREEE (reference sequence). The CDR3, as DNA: TGTGCCAGCAGCTTGGTCGGAGCCAGCCACTCCTACAATGAGCAGTTCTTC. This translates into CASSLVGASHSYNEQFF.

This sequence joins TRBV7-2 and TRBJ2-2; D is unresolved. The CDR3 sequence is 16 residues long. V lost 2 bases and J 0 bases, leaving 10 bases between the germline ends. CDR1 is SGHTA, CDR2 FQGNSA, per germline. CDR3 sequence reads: CASSLSWNSNTGELFF. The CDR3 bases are TGTGCCAGCAGCTTATCATGGAACTCGAACACCGGGGAGCTGTTTTTT.

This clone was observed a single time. CDR3 sequence: CASSLQGTSNTGELFF. CDR3 in DNA: TGTGCCAGTAGTCTACAGGGGACCTCGAACACCGGGGAGCTGTTTTTT. This chain links TRBV19 with TRBJ2-2, with 7 bases fitting TRBD1. Trimming took 5 bases from V and 0 from J; bases not matched to a gene: 6. The CDR3 is 16 amino acids. Germline V gene lookup returns CDR1 LNHDA and CDR2 SQIVND (reference sequence).

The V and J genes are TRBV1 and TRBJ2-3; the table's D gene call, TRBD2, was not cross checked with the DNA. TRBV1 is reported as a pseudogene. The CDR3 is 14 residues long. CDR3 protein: CTSSQGLFNPPWYF. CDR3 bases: TGCACCAGCAGTCAAGGACTGTTTAATCCGCCATGGTATTTT.

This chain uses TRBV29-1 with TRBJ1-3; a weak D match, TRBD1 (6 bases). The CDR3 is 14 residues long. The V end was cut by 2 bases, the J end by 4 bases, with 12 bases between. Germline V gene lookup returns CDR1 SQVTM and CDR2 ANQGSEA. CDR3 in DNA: TGCAGCGTTGAAAGGGGGGCGGGCGGAAACACCATATATTTT. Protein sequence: CSVERGAGGNTIYF.

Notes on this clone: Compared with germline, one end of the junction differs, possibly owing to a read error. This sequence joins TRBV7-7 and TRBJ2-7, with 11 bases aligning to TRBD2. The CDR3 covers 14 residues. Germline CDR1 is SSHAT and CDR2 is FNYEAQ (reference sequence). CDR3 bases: TGTGCTAGCAGCTCACTAGCGGGAGAGGGGGAGCAGTACTTC. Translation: CASSSLAGEGEQYF.

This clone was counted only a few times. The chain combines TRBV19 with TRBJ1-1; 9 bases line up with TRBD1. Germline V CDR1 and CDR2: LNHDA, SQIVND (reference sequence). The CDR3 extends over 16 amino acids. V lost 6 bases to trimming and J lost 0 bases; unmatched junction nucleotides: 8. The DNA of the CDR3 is TGTGCCAGTAGGCTGCATGGGGACAGGGTGAACACTGAAGCTTTCTTT. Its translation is CASRLHGDRVNTEAFF.

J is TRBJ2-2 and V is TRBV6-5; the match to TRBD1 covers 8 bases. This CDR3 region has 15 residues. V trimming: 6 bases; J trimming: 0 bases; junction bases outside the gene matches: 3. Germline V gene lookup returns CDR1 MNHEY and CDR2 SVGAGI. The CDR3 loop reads CASSSQGANTGELFF. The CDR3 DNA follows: TGTGCCAGCAGCTCACAGGGGGCGAACACCGGGGAGCTGTTTTTT.

CDR3 in amino acids: CASSPPELNEQFF. CDR3 sequence (DNA): TGTGCCAGCAGTCCCCCGGAGCTCAATGAGCAGTTCTTC. The chain couples TRBV27 to TRBJ2-1, with D unclear. The CDR3 spans 13 residues. V lost 5 bases and J lost 6, with 11 bases in between. The V gene's germline CDR1 is MNHEY and CDR2 SMNVEV (reference sequence).

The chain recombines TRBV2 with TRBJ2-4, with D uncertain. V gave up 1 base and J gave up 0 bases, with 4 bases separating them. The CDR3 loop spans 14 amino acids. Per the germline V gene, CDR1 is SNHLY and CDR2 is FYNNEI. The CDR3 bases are TGTGCCAGCAGTGAAGACCTAGCCAAAAACATTCAGTACTTC. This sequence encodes CASSEDLAKNIQYF.

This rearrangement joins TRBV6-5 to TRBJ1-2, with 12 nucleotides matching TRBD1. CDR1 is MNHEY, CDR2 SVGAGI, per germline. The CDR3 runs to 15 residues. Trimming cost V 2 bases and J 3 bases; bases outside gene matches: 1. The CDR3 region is CASSYGTGGHYGYTF. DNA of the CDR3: TGTGCCAGCAGTTACGGGACAGGGGGCCACTATGGCTACACCTTC.

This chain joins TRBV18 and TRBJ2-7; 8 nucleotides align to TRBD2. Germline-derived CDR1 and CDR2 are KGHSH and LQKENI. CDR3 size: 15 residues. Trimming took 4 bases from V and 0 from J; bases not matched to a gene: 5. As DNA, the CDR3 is TGTGCCAGCTCACGGGCGGGGACTAGCTCCTACGAGCAGTACTTC. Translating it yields CASSRAGTSSYEQYF.

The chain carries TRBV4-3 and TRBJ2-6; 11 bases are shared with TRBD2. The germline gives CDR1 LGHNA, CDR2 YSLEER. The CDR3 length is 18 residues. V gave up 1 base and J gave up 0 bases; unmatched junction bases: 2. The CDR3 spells CASSQGLAGSSGANVLTF. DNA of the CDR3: TGCGCCAGCAGCCAAGGACTAGCGGGAAGCTCTGGGGCCAACGTCCTGACTTTC.

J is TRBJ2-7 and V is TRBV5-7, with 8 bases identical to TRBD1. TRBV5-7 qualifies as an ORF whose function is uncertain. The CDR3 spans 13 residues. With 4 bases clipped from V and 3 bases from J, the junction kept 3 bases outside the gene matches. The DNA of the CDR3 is TGTGCCAGCAGCGCCGGGACAGGCTACGAGCAGTACTTC. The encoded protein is CASSAGTGYEQYF.

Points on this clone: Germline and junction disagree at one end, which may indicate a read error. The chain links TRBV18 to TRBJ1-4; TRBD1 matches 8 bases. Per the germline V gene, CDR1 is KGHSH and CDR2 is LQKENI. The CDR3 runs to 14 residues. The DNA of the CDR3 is TGTGCCAGCTCACGCGGACAGGGAGAAACCCTTCTTTATTTT. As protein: CASSRGQGETLLYF.

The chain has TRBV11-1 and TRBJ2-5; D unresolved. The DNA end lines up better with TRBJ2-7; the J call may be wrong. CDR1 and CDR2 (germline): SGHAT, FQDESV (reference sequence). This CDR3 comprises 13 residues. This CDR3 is CASRGPVEDEQYF. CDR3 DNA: TGTGCCAGCAGAGGGCCCGTTGAAGACGAGCAGTACTTC.

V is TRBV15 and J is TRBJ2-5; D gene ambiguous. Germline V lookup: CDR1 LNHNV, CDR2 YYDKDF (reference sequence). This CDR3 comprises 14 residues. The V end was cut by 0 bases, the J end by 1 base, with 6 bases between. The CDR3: CATSRDGIQETQYF. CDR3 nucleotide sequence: TGTGCCACCAGCAGAGATGGGATCCAAGAGACCCAGTACTTC.

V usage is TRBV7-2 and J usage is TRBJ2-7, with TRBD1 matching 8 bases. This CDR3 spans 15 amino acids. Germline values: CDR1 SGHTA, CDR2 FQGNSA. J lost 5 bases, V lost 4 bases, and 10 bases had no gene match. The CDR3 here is CASSYRTGSPNEQYF. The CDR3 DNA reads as TGTGCCAGCAGCTATCGGACAGGGAGCCCTAACGAGCAGTACTTC. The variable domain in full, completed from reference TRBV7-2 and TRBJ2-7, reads GAGVSQSPSNKVTEKGKDVELRCDPISGHTALYWYRQSLGQGLEFLIYFQGNSAPDKSGLPSDRFSAERTGGSVSTLTIQRTQQEDSAVYLCASSYRTGSPNEQYFGPGTRLTVT.